One sample yielded the 28 T cell receptor beta chains listed below, sequenced in a study of cytomegalovirus exposure and HLA in healthy donors. The primer mix had 60 Vbeta and 13 Jbeta primers. The table came from immunoSEQ multiplex PCR; TCRdb's copy has only in-frame clones and leaves some out. The top ten clones hold about 6.7% of a sample with some 130,000 clones, roughly 85% of them seen once. The sample comprised PBMCs. The source is a woman under 40 in good health and CMV-seropositive.

This sequence joins TRBV6-5 and TRBJ2-7, with 11 bases matching TRBD2. The germline V gene has CDR1 MNHEY and CDR2 SVGAGI. The V and J ends lost 0 bases and 12 bases, in that order; junction bases with no gene match: 7. CDR3 length: 14 residues. CDR3 amino acids: CASSYSGTSGARYF. The DNA of the CDR3 is TGTGCCAGCAGTTACTCCGGGACTAGCGGAGCCCGGTACTTC.

The genes are TRBV30 and TRBJ1-5, with 10 bases that match TRBD1. Germline trimming cut 7 bases from V and 2 bases from J; bases unmatched to any gene: 5. The CDR3 contains 14 residues. Germline values: CDR1 GTSNPN, CDR2 SVGIG (reference sequence). The CDR3 spells CASTGGSGNQPQHF. DNA for the CDR3: TGTGCCTCGACAGGGGGCAGCGGCAATCAGCCCCAGCATTTT. Variable domain in full (rest from reference TRBV30 and TRBJ1-5): SQTIHQWPATLVQPVGSPLSLECTVEGTSNPNLYWYRQAAGRGLQLLFYSVGIGQISSEVPQNLSASRPQDRQFILSSKKLLLSDSGFYLCASTGGSGNQPQHFGDGTRLSIL.

The chain carries TRBV10-3 and TRBJ1-2; weak D call: TRBD1 (6 bases). The CDR3 runs to 15 residues. Per the germline V gene, CDR1 is ENHRY and CDR2 is SYGVKD. The germline V and J ends were trimmed by 2 bases and 2 bases, with 12 bases remaining between them. CDR3 residues: CAISERLGANYGYTF. Here the CDR3 DNA reads TGTGCCATCAGTGAGCGTCTGGGGGCGAACTATGGCTACACCTTC.

The rearrangement joins TRBV28 to TRBJ1-4; D possibly corresponds to TRBD1 (5 bases). This CDR3 is built from 15 residues. CDR1 is MDHEN and CDR2 is SYDVKM in the germline V gene. Trimming pared 5 bases from V and 4 bases from J, leaving 14 bases between. CDR3 loop: CASSPPGLNNEKLFF. The CDR3 DNA reads as TGTGCCAGCAGTCCGCCGGGACTGAATAATGAAAAACTGTTTTTT. The variable domain in full, with the rest retrieved from reference TRBV28 and TRBJ1-4, is DVKVTQSSRYLVKRTGEKVFLECVQDMDHENMFWYRQDPGLGLRLIYFSYDVKMKEKGDIPEGYSVSREKKERFSLILESASTNQTSMYLCASSPPGLNNEKLFFGSGTQLSVL.

The chain couples TRBV29-1 to TRBJ2-7; D unresolved. Looked up from germline, CDR1 is SQVTM and CDR2 is ANQGSEA. This CDR3 region has 11 residues. V was pared by 7 bases and J by 7 bases, with 14 bases between. CDR3 sequence: CSARTPLEQYF. DNA for the CDR3: TGCAGCGCCCGAACCCCCCTAGAGCAGTACTTC.

This chain uses TRBV5-1 with TRBJ1-2; 7 bases fit TRBD1. Germline values: CDR1 SGHRS, CDR2 YFSETQ. The trim removed 4 bases at V and 1 base at J, leaving 4 bases unmatched. CDR3 length: 14 residues. This CDR3 is CASSTGQSNYGYTF. The CDR3 DNA sequence: TGCGCCAGCAGCACGGGACAGAGTAACTATGGCTACACCTTC.

V and J are TRBV7-8 and TRBJ2-5; D remains unclear. Germline values: CDR1 SGHVS, CDR2 FQNEAQ. The CDR3 sequence is 13 residues long. V gave up 1 base and J gave up 3 bases, with 6 bases separating them. The CDR3 sequence: CASSLGSKETQYF. In nucleotides, the CDR3 is TGTGCCAGCAGCTTAGGGAGTAAAGAGACCCAGTACTTC.

The rearrangement joins TRBV18 to TRBJ1-1; possibly TRBD1 for D (5 bases). CDR1 and CDR2 (germline): KGHSH, LQKENI. Trimming left V 7 bases short and J 1 base short, with 10 bases between. CDR3 length: 13 amino acids. The CDR3 bases are TGTGCCAGCTTCAGGGCCTCGAACACTGAAGCTTTCTTT. Its protein is CASFRASNTEAFF.

This clone was seen a single time. V is TRBV30 and J is TRBJ1-5; 7 bases map to TRBD1. Germline V lookup: CDR1 GTSNPN, CDR2 SVGIG (reference sequence). This CDR3 has 18 residues. The V and J ends lost 5 bases and 1 base, in that order; junction bases with no gene match: 17. This CDR3 is CAWAPRDRAGGSNQPQHF. The CDR3 DNA follows: TGTGCCTGGGCCCCCCGCGACAGGGCCGGGGGAAGCAATCAGCCCCAGCATTTT.

This chain connects TRBV27 to TRBJ2-7; no reliable D call. This CDR3 has 14 residues. V was pared by 0 bases and J by 0 bases, with 6 bases between. CDR1 MNHEY and CDR2 SMNVEV come from the germline V gene (reference sequence). The CDR3 sequence is CASSLSPLSYEQYF. The CDR3 DNA follows: TGTGCCAGCAGTTTATCCCCTCTCTCCTACGAGCAGTACTTC.

This clone turned up a few times. This chain connects TRBV4-2 to TRBJ2-2, with 13 bases that match TRBD2. V gave up 0 bases and J gave up 5 bases; unmatched junction bases: 0. The CDR3 contains 16 residues. The germline V gene encodes CDR1 LGHNA and CDR2 YNFKEQ. The CDR3 DNA reads as TGTGCCAGCAGCCAAGAGGGACTAGCGGGGACCGGGGAGCTGTTTTTT. Its protein is CASSQEGLAGTGELFF.

J is TRBJ1-1 and V is TRBV5-1; D ambiguous. Trimming pared 0 bases from V and 4 bases from J, leaving 7 bases between. This CDR3 is 13 amino acids long. The germline gives CDR1 SGHRS, CDR2 YFSETQ. Here the CDR3 DNA reads TGCGCCAGCAGCTTGGGCGGCCTCACTGAAGCTTTCTTT. This translates into CASSLGGLTEAFF.

The chain combines TRBV7-9 with TRBJ2-3; D remains unclear. This CDR3 spans 12 amino acids. The V end lost 2 bases, the J end lost 4 bases, and 4 bases lay between the germline ends. The germline gives CDR1 SEHNR, CDR2 FQNEAQ (reference sequence). The chain's CDR3 is CASSLSADTQYF. The CDR3 DNA reads as TGTGCCAGCAGCTTATCAGCAGATACGCAGTATTTT.

The V gene is TRBV28, the J gene TRBJ2-1, with 8 nucleotides matching TRBD2. The germline V gene has CDR1 MDHEN and CDR2 SYDVKM. Trimming took 5 bases from V and 0 from J; bases not matched to a gene: 3. CDR3 length: 15 residues. The CDR3 spells CASSRLATSYNEQFF. The CDR3 DNA reads TGTGCCAGCAGTCGACTAGCGACCTCCTACAATGAGCAGTTCTTC.

This clone was observed a few times. V gene TRBV2 combines with J gene TRBJ1-3, with D hard to call. The length of the CDR3 is 14 residues. The germline V gene encodes CDR1 SNHLY and CDR2 FYNNEI. V lost 6 bases and J lost 4, with 13 bases in between. The CDR3 DNA reads TGTGCCAGCAGCCGAGGGTTATCGGGAAACACCATATATTTT. Translated, it gives CASSRGLSGNTIYF. The whole variable domain, filled in from reference TRBV2 and TRBJ1-3, reads EPEVTQTPSHQVTQMGQEVILRCVPISNHLYFYWYRQILGQKVEFLVSFYNNEISEKSEIFDDQFSVERPDGSNFTLKIRSTKLEDSAMYFCASSRGLSGNTIYFGEGSWLTVV.

V and J are TRBV4-1 and TRBJ2-7, with D possibly matching TRBD1 (5 bases). The CDR3 is 15 residues long. Trimming cost V 0 bases and J 2 bases, with 11 bases left between them. Germline V gene lookup returns CDR1 MGHRA and CDR2 YSYEKL. DNA of the CDR3: TGCGCCAGCAGCCAAGAGGGGCATACTACCTACGAGCAGTACTTC. Protein: CASSQEGHTTYEQYF.

The CDR3 loop is CASSPDREVGYTF. The CDR3, as DNA: TGTGCCAGCAGCCCAGACAGGGAAGTAGGCTACACCTTC. V gene TRBV2 combines with J gene TRBJ1-2; TRBD1 agrees at 7 bases. V dropped 6 bases and J dropped 8; count of bases not matched to a gene: 9. CDR1 is SNHLY and CDR2 is FYNNEI in the germline V gene. The length of the CDR3 is 13 residues. Together with reference TRBV2 and TRBJ1-2, the CDR3 gives the full variable domain: EPEVTQTPSHQVTQMGQEVILRCVPISNHLYFYWYRQILGQKVEFLVSFYNNEISEKSEIFDDQFSVERPDGSNFTLKIRSTKLEDSAMYFCASSPDREVGYTFGSGTRLTVV.

The V and J genes are TRBV6-6 and TRBJ2-7, with TRBD2 identical over 13 bases. This CDR3 has 14 amino acids. The V gene's germline CDR1 is MNHNY and CDR2 SVGAGI (reference sequence). Losses at the gene ends were 6 bases for V and 6 bases for J; bases not matched to a gene: 5. CDR3 loop: CASSTSGGAGEQYF. CDR3 bases: TGTGCCAGCAGCACTAGCGGGGGGGCCGGCGAGCAGTACTTC.

The chain employs TRBV6-1 and TRBJ2-1; TRBD2 is a possible D gene (6 bases). This CDR3 is 14 amino acids long. The germline CDR1 and CDR2 sequences are MNHNS and SASEGT. V was shortened by 3 bases and J by 6 bases, with 12 bases between the two germline ends. The CDR3 bases are TGTGCCAGCAGTGAGGCTTGGGGGGTCAATGAGCAGTTCTTC. Translating it yields CASSEAWGVNEQFF.

The chain links TRBV9 to TRBJ1-2; TRBD1 might be the D (6 bases). This CDR3 is built from 16 residues. The germline CDR1 and CDR2 sequences are SGDLS and YYNGEE. The V end lost 4 bases, the J end lost 3 bases, and 19 bases lay between the germline ends. The CDR3 DNA reads as TGTGCCAGCAGCCCAGACGCAGGGGTCTTGGACTATGGCTACACCTTC. Translating it yields CASSPDAGVLDYGYTF.

This rearrangement joins TRBV7-9 to TRBJ1-4; possible D gene TRBD1, 6 bases. The CDR3 is 15 amino acids. V was shortened by 3 bases and J by 8 bases, with 16 bases between the two germline ends. Germline CDR1 reads SEHNR; CDR2 reads FQNEAQ (reference sequence). CDR3: CASSFDSGEGEKLFF. CDR3 sequence (DNA): TGTGCCAGCAGCTTCGACTCAGGGGAAGGCGAAAAACTGTTTTTT.

This chain links TRBV30 with TRBJ1-5; possible D gene TRBD1, 6 bases. CDR1 and CDR2 from the germline V gene are GTSNPN and SVGIG (reference sequence). Trimming took 3 bases from V and 5 from J, leaving 11 bases between them. The CDR3 runs to 13 residues. The CDR3 spells CAWSPGHHQPQHF. Here the CDR3 DNA reads TGTGCCTGGAGCCCGGGACACCATCAGCCCCAGCATTTT. Supplemented by reference TRBV30 and TRBJ1-5, the full variable domain reads SQTIHQWPATLVQPVGSPLSLECTVEGTSNPNLYWYRQAAGRGLQLLFYSVGIGQISSEVPQNLSASRPQDRQFILSSKKLLLSDSGFYLCAWSPGHHQPQHFGDGTRLSIL.

This sequence joins TRBV10-1 and TRBJ2-3, with TRBD2 identical over 9 bases. CDR1 is WNHNN, CDR2 SYGVQD, per germline (reference sequence). The CDR3 sequence is 16 residues long. Trimming took 2 bases from V and 5 from J; bases not matched to a gene: 8. In DNA form, the CDR3 reads TGCGCCAGCAGTGAGGGGGTAGCGGGGGCCCAAGATACGCAGTATTTT. It translates to CASSEGVAGAQDTQYF.

The gene calls are TRBV6-1 and TRBJ1-1, with TRBD1 identical over 7 bases. The ends lost 6 bases at V and 2 bases at J; junction bases unmatched: 3. Germline-derived CDR1 and CDR2 are MNHNS and SASEGT. The CDR3 has 13 residues. CDR3 residues: CASRGDSNTEAFF. CDR3 in DNA: TGTGCCAGCAGAGGGGACAGCAACACTGAAGCTTTCTTT.

The chain combines TRBV5-6 with TRBJ1-1; 7 positions match TRBD1. The CDR3 has 14 residues. The V gene's germline CDR1 is SGHDT and CDR2 YYEEEE. V lost 8 bases to trimming and J lost 0 bases; unmatched junction nucleotides: 7. The CDR3 coding sequence is TGTGCCAGTTCGACAGGGCCCATGAACACTGAAGCTTTCTTT. This sequence encodes CASSTGPMNTEAFF.

The chain recombines TRBV6-5 with TRBJ2-2; 9 nucleotides agree with TRBD1. Germline CDR1 is MNHEY and CDR2 is SVGAGI. Trimming removed 7 bases from V and 6 bases from J; junction bases left unmatched: 9. The CDR3 extends over 15 amino acids. This CDR3 is CASKRDRVRAGELFF. For the CDR3, the DNA is TGTGCCAGCAAACGGGACAGGGTACGCGCCGGGGAGCTGTTTTTT.

The V gene is TRBV30, the J gene TRBJ2-3; D gene uncertain. Per germline, CDR1 GTSNPN and CDR2 SVGIG (reference sequence). The CDR3 has 13 amino acids. V lost 7 bases and J 2 bases, leaving 13 bases between the germline ends. The CDR3 DNA reads TGTGCCTCCTCCCCCCGTATCACAGATACGCAGTATTTT. Amino acids: CASSPRITDTQYF.

CDR3 residues: CASSLRGQEEKLFF. The CDR3 region has the DNA TGTGCCAGCAGCTTGAGGGGGCAGGAGGAAAAACTGTTTTTT. The genes are TRBV5-4 and TRBJ1-4; TRBD1 aligns across 7 bases. CDR1 and CDR2 from the germline V gene are SGHNT and YYREEE (reference sequence). The CDR3 totals 14 residues. The J segment lost 8 bases and the V segment lost 1 base, leaving 5 bases of the junction unmatched.